This passage covers 6 T cell receptor beta chains from one sample sequenced in a study of human T cells and chemical hapten exposure. TCRdb analysed the RACE reads with MiXCR anew, one entry per CDR3 protein. The repertoire has 110,000 or so distinct CDR3 sequences, approximately 36% of them found once; the top ten carry 2.5% to 3.5%. Time point defined: patch test 3, about 24 weeks after DPC sensitization. Treatment given: therapeutic diphenylcyclopropenone sensitization with weekly scalp DPC. The source was whole blood, collected in connection with sensitization to the hapten diphenylcyclopropenone (DPC). These receptors were obtained from a man between 35 and 55 years old with alopecia areata. Some clones in this sample may be carry-over from other donors' samples.

The sample holds a few counts of this clonotype. The chain couples TRBV21-1 to TRBJ2-7; TRBD1 is the table's D call and was not checked against the DNA. TRBV21-1 is flagged as a pseudogene. The CDR3 extends over 14 amino acids. The chain's CDR3 is CASSKIQDNYEQYV. CDR3 bases: TGTGCCAGCAGCAAAATTCAGGACAACTACGAGCAGTACGTC.

The chain carries TRBV28 and TRBJ1-2; D unresolved. The CDR3 is 12 residues long. The germline CDR1 and CDR2 sequences are MDHEN and SYDVKM. The V end lost 6 bases, the J end lost 4 bases, and 9 bases lay between the germline ends. The CDR3 loop is CASRAEVYGYTF. CDR3 sequence (DNA): TGTGCCAGCAGGGCTGAAGTCTATGGCTACACCTTC.

This rearrangement joins TRBV29-1 to TRBJ2-7; 9 bases agree with TRBD2. Germline CDR1 SQVTM, CDR2 ANQGSEA. The CDR3 totals 15 residues. J gave up 4 bases and V 3 bases, and 10 bases lay outside the gene matches. The CDR3 loop reads CSVESGSGSLYEQYF. In DNA, the CDR3 is TGCAGCGTTGAGTCGGGTAGCGGGAGTCTGTACGAGCAGTACTTC.

This clonotype was detected a few times. The chain carries TRBV5-8 and TRBJ1-2; D unresolved. Trimming removed 6 bases from V and 1 base from J, with 7 bases in between. The CDR3 extends over 12 amino acids. Germline-derived CDR1 and CDR2 are SGHTS and YDEGEE. CDR3 protein: CASTRNNYGYTF. The CDR3 nucleotides read TGTGCCAGCACCCGCAATAACTATGGCTACACCTTC. Full variable domain (remainder filled in from reference TRBV5-8 and TRBJ1-2): EAGVTQSPTHLIKTRGQQATLRCSPISGHTSVYWYQQALGLGLQFLLWYDEGEERNRGNFPPRFSGRQFPNYSSELNVNALELEDSALYLCASTRNNYGYTFGSGTRLTVV.

This chain links TRBV7-2 with TRBJ2-5, with D unclear. Trimming shortened V by 4 bases and J by 1 base, and 19 bases separated the two germline ends. Germline loops: CDR1 SGHTA, CDR2 FQGNSA. The CDR3 is 17 residues long. The CDR3 loop reads CASSSTLTAATQETQYF. In DNA, the CDR3 is TGTGCCAGCAGCTCTACATTGACGGCGGCCACCCAAGAGACCCAGTACTTC. Filled out from reference TRBV7-2 and TRBJ2-5, the complete variable domain reads GAGVSQSPSNKVTEKGKDVELRCDPISGHTALYWYRQSLGQGLEFLIYFQGNSAPDKSGLPSDRFSAERTGGSVSTLTIQRTQQEDSAVYLCASSSTLTAATQETQYFGPGTRLLVL.

This clonotype was seen only a few times. The V gene is TRBV5-5, the J gene TRBJ2-5; 9 bases are shared with TRBD1. The CDR3 is 15 residues long. Germline V gene lookup returns CDR1 SGHKS and CDR2 YYEKEE (reference sequence). The trim removed 4 bases at V and 5 bases at J, leaving 9 bases unmatched. CDR3 sequence: CASSAQGAIGETQYF. CDR3 nucleotide sequence: TGTGCCAGCAGCGCACAGGGGGCGATCGGGGAGACCCAGTACTTC.